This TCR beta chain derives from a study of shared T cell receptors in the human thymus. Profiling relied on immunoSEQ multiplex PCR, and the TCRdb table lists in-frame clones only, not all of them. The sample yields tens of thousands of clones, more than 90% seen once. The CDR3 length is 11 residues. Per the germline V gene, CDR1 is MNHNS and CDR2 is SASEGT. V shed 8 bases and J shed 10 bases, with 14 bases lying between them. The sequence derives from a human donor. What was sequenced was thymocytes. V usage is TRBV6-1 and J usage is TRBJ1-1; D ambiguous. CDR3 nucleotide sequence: TGTGCCAGCCGTTCGGGAAAAAGAGCTTTCTTT. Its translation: CASRSGKRAFF.